This TCR beta chain was recovered during a study of T cell responses to AZD1222 COVID-19 vaccine. Study results and limitations: The sample set comprised mostly white British donors with more females, and clonal diversity was possibly underestimated.

Assay used: immunoSEQ multiplex PCR; TCRdb lists only in-frame clones, some missing. The table includes approximately 150,000 clones, about 93% detected once. Samples with a second dose at about 4 or about 12 weeks were pooled together. As concerns this clone: Its antigen is unidentified.

V was trimmed by 4 bases and J by 1 base, leaving 7 bases between them. This CDR3 region has 13 residues. CDR1 is SGHRS, CDR2 YFSETQ, per germline. The receptor's source is an adult who received the AZD1222 COVID-19 vaccine. Sample: peripheral blood, taken 28 days after the second AZD1222 dose. J is TRBJ2-3 and V is TRBV5-1; D is unresolved. DNA of the CDR3: TGCGCCAGCAGCATAACAGGCACAGATACGCAGTATTTT. This sequence encodes CASSITGTDTQYF.